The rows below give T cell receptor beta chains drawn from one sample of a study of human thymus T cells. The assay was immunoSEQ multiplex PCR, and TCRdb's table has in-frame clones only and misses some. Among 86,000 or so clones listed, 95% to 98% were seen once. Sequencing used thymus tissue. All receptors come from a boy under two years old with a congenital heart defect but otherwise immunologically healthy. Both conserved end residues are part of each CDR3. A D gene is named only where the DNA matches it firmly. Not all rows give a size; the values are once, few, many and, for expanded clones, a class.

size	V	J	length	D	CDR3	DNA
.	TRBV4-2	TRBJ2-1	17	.	CASSQEANPSSYNEQFF	TGTGCCAGCAGCCAAGAGGCTAACCCGAGCTCCTACAATGAGCAGTTCTTC
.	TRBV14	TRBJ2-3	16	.	CASSPRTGSSTDTQYF	TGTGCCAGCAGCCCCCGGACGGGTTCGAGCACAGATACGCAGTATTTT
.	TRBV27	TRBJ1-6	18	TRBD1	CASSPGTGGQQEGWPLHF	TGTGCCAGCAGCCCCGGGACAGGGGGTCAGCAAGAAGGTTGGCCCCTCCACTTT
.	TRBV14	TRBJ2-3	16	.	CASSQATGFSTDTQYF	TGTGCCAGCAGCCAAGCTACAGGCTTTAGCACAGATACGCAGTATTTT
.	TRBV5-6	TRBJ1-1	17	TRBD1	CASSAWTGGQVGTEAFF	TGTGCCAGCAGCGCCTGGACAGGGGGCCAGGTGGGCACTGAAGCTTTCTTT
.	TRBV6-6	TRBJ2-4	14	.	CASSSPIAKNIQYF	TGTGCCAGCAGTTCCCCGATAGCCAAAAACATTCAGTACTTC
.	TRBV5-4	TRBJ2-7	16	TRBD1	CASSLKGQAPSYEQYF	TGTGCCAGCAGCTTGAAGGGACAGGCCCCCTCCTACGAGCAGTACTTC
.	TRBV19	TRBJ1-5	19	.	CASSICAGAARIPNQPQHF	TGTGCCAGTAGTATATGCGCAGGGGCCGCGCGAATCCCAAATCAGCCCCAGCATTTT
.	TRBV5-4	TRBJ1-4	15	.	CASSVHRDFNEKLFF	TGTGCCAGCAGCGTCCACAGGGACTTTAATGAAAAACTGTTTTTT
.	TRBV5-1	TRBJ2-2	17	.	CASSPGVVPANTGELFF	TGCGCCAGCAGTCCCGGTGTTGTTCCGGCGAACACCGGGGAGCTGTTTTTT
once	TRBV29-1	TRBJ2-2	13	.	CPWAFWDTGELFF	TGCCCTTGGGCGTTTTGGGACACCGGGGAGCTGTTTTTT
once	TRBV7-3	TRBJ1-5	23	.	CASSLIGRSPPHKFGRVNQPQHF	TGTGCCAGCAGCTTAATCGGACGAAGCCCCCCACACAAGTTCGGGCGGGTAAATCAGCCCCAGCATTTT
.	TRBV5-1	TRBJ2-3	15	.	CASSPRGFPADTQYF	TGCGCCAGCAGCCCCCGGGGGTTTCCCGCGGATACGCAGTATTTT
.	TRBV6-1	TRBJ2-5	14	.	CASSPRQFLGTQYF	TGTGCCAGCAGCCCGAGACAGTTCTTGGGGACCCAGTACTTC
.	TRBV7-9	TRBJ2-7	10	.	CASFCEGQYF	TGTGCCAGCTTCTGCGAAGGGCAGTACTTC
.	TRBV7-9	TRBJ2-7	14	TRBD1	CASSLGQGNHEQYF	TGTGCCAGCAGCTTAGGACAGGGGAATCACGAGCAGTACTTC
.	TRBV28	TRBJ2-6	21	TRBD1	CASSFLGDRGSLSSGANVLTF	TGTGCCAGCAGTTTCCTGGGGGACAGGGGGTCGCTTAGCTCTGGGGCCAACGTCCTGACTTTC
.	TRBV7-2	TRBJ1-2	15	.	CASSLGGRGNYGYTF	TGTGCCAGCAGCTTAGGGGGGCGTGGGAACTATGGCTACACCTTC
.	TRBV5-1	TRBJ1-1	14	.	CASSLQSGITEAFF	TGCGCCAGCAGCTTGCAGTCCGGGATAACTGAAGCTTTCTTT
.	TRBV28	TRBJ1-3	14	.	CASSLTDSGNTIYF	TGTGCCAGCAGTTTGACTGATTCTGGAAACACCATATATTTT
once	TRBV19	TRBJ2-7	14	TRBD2	CASSFLAEPWEQYF	TGTGCCAGTAGTTTCCTAGCGGAGCCGTGGGAGCAGTACTTC
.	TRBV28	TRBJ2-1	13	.	CASRAGSDNEQFF	TGTGCCAGCAGGGCGGGATCAGACAATGAGCAGTTCTTC
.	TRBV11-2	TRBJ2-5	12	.	CASSLDWETQYF	TGTGCCAGCAGCTTAGATTGGGAGACCCAGTACTTC
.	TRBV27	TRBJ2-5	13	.	CASSPRVPETQYF	TGTGCCAGCAGTCCGAGGGTCCCCGAGACCCAGTACTTC
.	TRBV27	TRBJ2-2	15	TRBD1	CASRAWTGTTGELFF	TGTGCCAGCAGGGCCTGGACAGGGACTACCGGGGAGCTGTTTTTT
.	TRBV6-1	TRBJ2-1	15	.	CASSPRDSSYNEQFF	TGTGCCAGCTCACCCCGGGACTCGAGCTACAATGAGCAGTTCTTC
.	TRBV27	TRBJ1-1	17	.	CASSPLRNREEDTEAFF	TGTGCCAGCAGCCCCCTTCGAAACAGGGAAGAGGACACTGAAGCTTTCTTT
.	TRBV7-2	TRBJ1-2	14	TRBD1	CASSSTGGHYGYTF	TGTGCCAGCAGCTCGACAGGGGGCCACTATGGCTACACCTTC
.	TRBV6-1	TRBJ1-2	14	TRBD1	CASSGRQGGYGYTF	TGTGCCAGCAGTGGCCGACAGGGTGGGTATGGCTACACCTTC
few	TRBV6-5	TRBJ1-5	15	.	CASSRQGGSNQPQHF	TGTGCCAGCAGCCGTCAGGGAGGGAGCAATCAGCCCCAGCATTTT
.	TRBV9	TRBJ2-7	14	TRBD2	CASSVSGSSGEQYF	TGTGCCAGCAGCGTTAGCGGGAGCTCGGGGGAGCAGTACTTC
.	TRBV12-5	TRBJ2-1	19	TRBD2	CASALSASGRAFPYNEQFF	TGTGCTAGTGCCCTATCGGCCAGCGGGAGGGCCTTCCCCTACAATGAGCAGTTCTTC
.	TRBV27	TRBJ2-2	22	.	CASSLVTGMMGHTRPLDGELFF	TGTGCCAGCAGTTTAGTAACAGGAATGATGGGCCACACTAGGCCCCTTGACGGGGAGCTGTTTTTT
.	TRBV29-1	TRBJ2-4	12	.	CSVKLAKNIQYF	TGCAGCGTTAAGTTAGCCAAAAACATTCAGTACTTC
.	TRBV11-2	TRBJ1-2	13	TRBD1	CASSSRDSYGYTF	TGTGCCAGCAGCTCTAGGGACAGCTATGGCTACACCTTC
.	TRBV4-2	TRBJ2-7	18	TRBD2	CASSQYGTSGRTTYEQYF	TGTGCCAGCAGCCAGTATGGGACTAGCGGGAGGACCACCTACGAGCAGTACTTC
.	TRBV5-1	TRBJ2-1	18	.	CASSLARLRGGGYNEQFF	TGCGCCAGCAGCTTGGCCCGGCTCCGAGGGGGGGGGTACAATGAGCAGTTCTTC
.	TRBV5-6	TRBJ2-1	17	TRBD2	CASSKGGQVREANEQFF	TGTGCCAGCAGCAAAGGAGGTCAGGTGCGGGAGGCTAATGAGCAGTTCTTC
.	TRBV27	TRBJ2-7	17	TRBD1	CASSQSKAGTGSYEQYF	TGTGCCAGCAGTCAATCGAAAGCCGGGACAGGGTCCTACGAGCAGTACTTC
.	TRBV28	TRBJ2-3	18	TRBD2	CASSLYRSGRAMTDTQYF	TGTGCCAGCAGTTTATATAGGAGCGGGAGGGCCATGACAGATACGCAGTATTTT
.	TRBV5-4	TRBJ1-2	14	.	CASSLATQSYGYTF	TGTGCCAGCAGCTTGGCCACACAGAGCTATGGCTACACCTTC
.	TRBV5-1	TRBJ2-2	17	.	CASSLVLEVSNTGELFF	TGCGCCAGCAGCTTGGTGTTAGAGGTTTCGAACACCGGGGAGCTGTTTTTT
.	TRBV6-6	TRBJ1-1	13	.	CASSKYTNTEAFF	TGTGCCAGCAGTAAATACACGAACACTGAAGCTTTCTTT
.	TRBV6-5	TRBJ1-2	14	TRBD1	CASSYPTGGGGYTF	TGTGCCAGCAGTTACCCTACAGGGGGCGGGGGCTACACCTTC
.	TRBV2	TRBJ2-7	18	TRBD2	CASSEVLAGSGSLSEQYF	TGTGCCAGCAGTGAAGTTTTGGCAGGTAGCGGGAGCTTAAGCGAGCAGTACTTC
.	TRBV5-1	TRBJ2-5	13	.	CASSSRAQETQYF	TGCGCCAGCAGCTCTCGGGCCCAAGAGACCCAGTACTTC
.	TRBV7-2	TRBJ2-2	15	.	CASRGGGLHTGELFF	TGTGCCTCCCGGGGTGGGGGCCTTCACACCGGGGAGCTGTTTTTT
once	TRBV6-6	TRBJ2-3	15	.	CASKVSGPREDTQYF	TGTGCCAGTAAGGTATCGGGCCCGAGGGAAGATACGCAGTATTTT
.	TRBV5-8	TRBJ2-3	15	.	CASSLVRGYTDTQYF	TGTGCCAGCAGCTTAGTACGGGGCTACACAGATACGCAGTATTTT
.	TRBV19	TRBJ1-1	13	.	CASRGGRNTEAFF	TGTGCCAGTCGGGGCGGTCGGAACACTGAAGCTTTCTTT
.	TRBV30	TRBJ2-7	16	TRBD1	CAWSYHPGQGGYEQYF	TGTGCCTGGAGCTACCATCCGGGACAGGGCGGCTACGAGCAGTACTTC